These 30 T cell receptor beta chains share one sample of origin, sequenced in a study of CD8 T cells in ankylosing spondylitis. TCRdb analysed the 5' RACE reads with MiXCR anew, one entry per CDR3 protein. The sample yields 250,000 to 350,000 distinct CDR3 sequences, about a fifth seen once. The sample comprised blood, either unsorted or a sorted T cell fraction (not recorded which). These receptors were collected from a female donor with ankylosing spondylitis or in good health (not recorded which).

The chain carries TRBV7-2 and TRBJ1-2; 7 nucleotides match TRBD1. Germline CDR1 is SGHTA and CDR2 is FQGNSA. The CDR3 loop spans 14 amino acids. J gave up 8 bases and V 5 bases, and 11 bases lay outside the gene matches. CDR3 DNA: TGTGCCAGCAGCGCAGTAAGACAGGGTAACGGCTACACCTTC. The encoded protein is CASSAVRQGNGYTF.

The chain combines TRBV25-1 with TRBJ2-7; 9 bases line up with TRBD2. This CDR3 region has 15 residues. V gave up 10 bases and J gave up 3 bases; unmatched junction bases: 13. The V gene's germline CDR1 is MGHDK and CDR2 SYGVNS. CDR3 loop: CATSRASGTVYEQYF. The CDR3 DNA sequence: TGTGCCACCTCCAGGGCTAGCGGGACGGTCTACGAGCAGTACTTC.

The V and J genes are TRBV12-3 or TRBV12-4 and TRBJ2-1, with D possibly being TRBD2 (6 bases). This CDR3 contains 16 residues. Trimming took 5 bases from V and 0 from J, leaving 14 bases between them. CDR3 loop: CASSPKTSSSYNEQFF. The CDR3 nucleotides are TGTGCCAGCAGTCCTAAGACTAGTAGCTCCTACAATGAGCAGTTCTTC.

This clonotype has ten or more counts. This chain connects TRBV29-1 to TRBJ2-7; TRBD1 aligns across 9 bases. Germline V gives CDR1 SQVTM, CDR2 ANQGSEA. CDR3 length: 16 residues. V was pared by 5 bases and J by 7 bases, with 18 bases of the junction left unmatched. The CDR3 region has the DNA TGCAGCGTTACTGCAAGGTCCGGACAGGGGTCATCGGAGCAGTACTTC. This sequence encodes CSVTARSGQGSSEQYF.

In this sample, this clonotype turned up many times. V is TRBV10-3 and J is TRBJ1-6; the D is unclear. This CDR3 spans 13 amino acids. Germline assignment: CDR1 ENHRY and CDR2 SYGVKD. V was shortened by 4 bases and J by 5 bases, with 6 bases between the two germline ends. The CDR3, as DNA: TGTGCCATCAGTGCCCAGAATAATTCACCCCTCCACTTT. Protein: CAISAQNNSPLHF.

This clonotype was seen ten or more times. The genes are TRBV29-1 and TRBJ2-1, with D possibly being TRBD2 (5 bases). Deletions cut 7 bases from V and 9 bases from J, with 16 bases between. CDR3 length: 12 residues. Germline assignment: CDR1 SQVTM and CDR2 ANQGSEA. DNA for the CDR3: TGCAGCGCTCTTACTAGTTCGGCTGAGCAGTTCTTC. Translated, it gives CSALTSSAEQFF.

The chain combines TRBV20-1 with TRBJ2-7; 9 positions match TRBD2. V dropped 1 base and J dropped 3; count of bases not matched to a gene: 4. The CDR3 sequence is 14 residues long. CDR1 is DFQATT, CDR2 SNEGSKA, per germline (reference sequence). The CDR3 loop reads CSARALAGHYEQYF. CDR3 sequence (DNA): TGCAGTGCTAGAGCTCTAGCGGGGCACTACGAGCAGTACTTC.

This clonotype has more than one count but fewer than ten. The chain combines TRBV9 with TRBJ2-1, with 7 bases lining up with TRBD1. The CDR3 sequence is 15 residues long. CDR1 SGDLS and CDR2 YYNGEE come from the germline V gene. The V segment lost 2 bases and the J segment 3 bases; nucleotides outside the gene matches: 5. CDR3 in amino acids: CASSVSGQLYNEQFF. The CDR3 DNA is TGTGCCAGCAGCGTGTCGGGACAGCTCTACAATGAGCAGTTCTTC.

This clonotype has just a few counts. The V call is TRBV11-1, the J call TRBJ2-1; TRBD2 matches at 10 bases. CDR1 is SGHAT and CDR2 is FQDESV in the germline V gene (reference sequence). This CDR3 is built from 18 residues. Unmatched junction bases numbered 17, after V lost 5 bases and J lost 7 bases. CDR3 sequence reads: CASSTGGRTSGGVNEQFF. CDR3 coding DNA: TGTGCCAGCAGCACGGGGGGGCGGACTAGCGGAGGGGTGAATGAGCAGTTCTTC.

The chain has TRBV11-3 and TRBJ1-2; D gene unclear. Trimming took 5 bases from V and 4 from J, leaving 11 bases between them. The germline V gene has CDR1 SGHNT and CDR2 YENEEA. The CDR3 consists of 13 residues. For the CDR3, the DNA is TGTGCCAGCAGCCGAGCGTGGAGCTATGGCTACACCTTC. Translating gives CASSRAWSYGYTF.

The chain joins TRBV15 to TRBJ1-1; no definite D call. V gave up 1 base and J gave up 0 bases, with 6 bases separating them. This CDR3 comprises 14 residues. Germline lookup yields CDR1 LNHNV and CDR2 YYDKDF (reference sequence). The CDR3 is CATSRGIMNTEAFF. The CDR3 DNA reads TGTGCCACCAGCAGAGGCATCATGAACACTGAAGCTTTCTTT.

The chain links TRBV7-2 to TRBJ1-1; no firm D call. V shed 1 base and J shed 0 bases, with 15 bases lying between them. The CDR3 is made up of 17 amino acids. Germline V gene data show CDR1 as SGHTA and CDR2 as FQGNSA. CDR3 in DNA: TGTGCCAGCAGCTTAGACCGACGGACTAGGCTGAACACTGAAGCTTTCTTT. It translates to CASSLDRRTRLNTEAFF. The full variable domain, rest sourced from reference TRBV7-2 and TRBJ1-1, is GAGVSQSPSNKVTEKGKDVELRCDPISGHTALYWYRQSLGQGLEFLIYFQGNSAPDKSGLPSDRFSAERTGGSVSTLTIQRTQQEDSAVYLCASSLDRRTRLNTEAFFGQGTRLTVV.

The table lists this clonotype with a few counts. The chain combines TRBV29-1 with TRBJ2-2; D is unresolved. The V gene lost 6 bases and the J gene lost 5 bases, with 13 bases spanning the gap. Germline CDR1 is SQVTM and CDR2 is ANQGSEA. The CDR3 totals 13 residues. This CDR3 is CSVSPTGTGELFF. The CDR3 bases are TGCAGCGTCTCCCCAACCGGGACCGGGGAGCTGTTTTTT.

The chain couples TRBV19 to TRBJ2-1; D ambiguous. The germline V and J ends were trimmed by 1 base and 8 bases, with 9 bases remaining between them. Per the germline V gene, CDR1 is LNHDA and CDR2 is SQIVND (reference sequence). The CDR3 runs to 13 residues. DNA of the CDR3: TGTGCCAGTAGTATAGGACTGCTGGATGAGCAGTTCTTC. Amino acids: CASSIGLLDEQFF.

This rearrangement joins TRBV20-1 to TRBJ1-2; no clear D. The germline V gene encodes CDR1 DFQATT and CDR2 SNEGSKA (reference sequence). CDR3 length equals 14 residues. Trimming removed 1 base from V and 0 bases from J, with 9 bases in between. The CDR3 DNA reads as TGCAGTGCTAGAGCGACGGGTTCTAACTATGGCTACACCTTC. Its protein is CSARATGSNYGYTF.

The CDR3 protein is CASSPADIRTLNYGYTF. The CDR3 nucleotides read TGTGCCAGCAGTCCCGCGGACATCCGAACCCTGAACTATGGCTACACCTTC. The chain employs TRBV28 and TRBJ1-2, with a weak D call TRBD1 (5 bases). Germline lookup yields CDR1 MDHEN and CDR2 SYDVKM. V lost 5 bases to trimming and J lost 2 bases, with 21 bases between them. The length of the CDR3 is 17 residues.

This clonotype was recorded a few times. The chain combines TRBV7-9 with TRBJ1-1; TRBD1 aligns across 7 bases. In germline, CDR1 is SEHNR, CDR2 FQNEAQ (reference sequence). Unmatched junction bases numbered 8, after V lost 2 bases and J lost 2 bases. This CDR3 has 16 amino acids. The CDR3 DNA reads TGTGCCAGCAGCTTACCGAGGGGGCAGCGAAACACTGAAGCTTTCTTT. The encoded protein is CASSLPRGQRNTEAFF.

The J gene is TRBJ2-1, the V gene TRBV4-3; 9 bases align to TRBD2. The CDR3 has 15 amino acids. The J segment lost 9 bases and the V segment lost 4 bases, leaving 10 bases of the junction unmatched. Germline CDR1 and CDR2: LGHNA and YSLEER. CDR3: CASSPLAGPPLEQFF. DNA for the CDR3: TGCGCCAGCAGCCCGCTAGCGGGACCCCCTCTTGAGCAGTTCTTC.

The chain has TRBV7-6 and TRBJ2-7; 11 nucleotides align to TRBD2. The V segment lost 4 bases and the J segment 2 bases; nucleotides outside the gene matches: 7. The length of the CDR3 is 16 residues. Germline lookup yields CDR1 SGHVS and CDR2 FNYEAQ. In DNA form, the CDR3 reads TGTGCCAGCAGCTCCATAGCGGGAGGGCCAACCTACGAGCAGTACTTC. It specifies CASSSIAGGPTYEQYF.

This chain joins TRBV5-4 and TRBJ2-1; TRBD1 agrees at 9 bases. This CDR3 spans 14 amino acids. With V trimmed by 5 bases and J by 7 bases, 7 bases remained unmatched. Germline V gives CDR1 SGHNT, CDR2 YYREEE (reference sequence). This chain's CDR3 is CASRRRTGENEQFF. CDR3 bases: TGTGCCAGCAGACGGAGGACAGGGGAGAATGAGCAGTTCTTC.

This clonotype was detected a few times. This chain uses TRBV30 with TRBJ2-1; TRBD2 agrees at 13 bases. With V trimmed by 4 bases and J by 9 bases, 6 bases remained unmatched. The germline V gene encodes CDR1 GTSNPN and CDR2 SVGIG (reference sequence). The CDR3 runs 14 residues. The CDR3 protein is CAWTKGLAGFEQFF. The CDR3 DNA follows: TGTGCCTGGACTAAGGGACTAGCGGGATTTGAGCAGTTCTTC.

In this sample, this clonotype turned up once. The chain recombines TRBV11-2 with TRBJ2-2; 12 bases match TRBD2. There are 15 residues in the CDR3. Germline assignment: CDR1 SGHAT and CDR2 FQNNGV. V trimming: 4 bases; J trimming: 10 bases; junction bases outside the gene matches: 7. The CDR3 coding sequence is TGTGCCAGCAGCTCTAGCGGGAGGGCCGTCGAGGAGCTGTTTTTT. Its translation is CASSSSGRAVEELFF.

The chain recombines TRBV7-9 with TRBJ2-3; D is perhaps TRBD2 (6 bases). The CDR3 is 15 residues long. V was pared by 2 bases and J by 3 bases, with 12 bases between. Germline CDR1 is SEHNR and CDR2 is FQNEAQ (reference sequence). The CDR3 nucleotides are TGTGCCAGCAGCTTAAGAGCGGGCTCGACAGATACGCAGTATTTT. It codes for CASSLRAGSTDTQYF.

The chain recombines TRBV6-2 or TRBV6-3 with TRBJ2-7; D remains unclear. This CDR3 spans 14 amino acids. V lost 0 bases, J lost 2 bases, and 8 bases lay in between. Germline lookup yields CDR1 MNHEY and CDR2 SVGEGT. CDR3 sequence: CASSYSIDPYEQYF. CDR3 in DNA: TGTGCCAGCAGTTACTCCATCGATCCCTACGAGCAGTACTTC.

CDR3: CASRQEGFSEQFF. CDR3 bases: TGTGCCAGCAGGCAGGAGGGATTCAGTGAGCAGTTCTTC. The chain has TRBV7-2 and TRBJ2-1; D may be TRBD2 (6 bases). Germline V gives CDR1 SGHTA, CDR2 FQGNSA. V dropped 6 bases and J dropped 9 bases, with 15 bases sitting between them. CDR3 length equals 13 residues.

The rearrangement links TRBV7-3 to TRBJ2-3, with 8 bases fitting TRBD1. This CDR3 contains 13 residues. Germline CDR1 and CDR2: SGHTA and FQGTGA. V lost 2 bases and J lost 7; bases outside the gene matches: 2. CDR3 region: CASSLGTGNTQYF. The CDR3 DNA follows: TGTGCCAGCAGCTTAGGGACAGGAAATACGCAGTATTTT.

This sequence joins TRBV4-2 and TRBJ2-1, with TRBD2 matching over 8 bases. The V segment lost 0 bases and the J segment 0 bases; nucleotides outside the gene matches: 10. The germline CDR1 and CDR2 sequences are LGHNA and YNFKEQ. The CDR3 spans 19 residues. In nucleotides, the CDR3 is TGTGCCAGCAGCCAAGATTTTGGACTAGCACCGAGCTCCTACAATGAGCAGTTCTTC. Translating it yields CASSQDFGLAPSSYNEQFF.

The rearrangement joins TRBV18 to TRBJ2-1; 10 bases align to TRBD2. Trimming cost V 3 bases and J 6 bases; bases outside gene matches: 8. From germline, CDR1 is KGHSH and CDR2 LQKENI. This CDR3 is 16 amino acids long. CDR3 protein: CASSPRVASGSNEQFF. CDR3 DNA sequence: TGTGCCAGCTCACCTAGGGTGGCTAGCGGGAGCAATGAGCAGTTCTTC.

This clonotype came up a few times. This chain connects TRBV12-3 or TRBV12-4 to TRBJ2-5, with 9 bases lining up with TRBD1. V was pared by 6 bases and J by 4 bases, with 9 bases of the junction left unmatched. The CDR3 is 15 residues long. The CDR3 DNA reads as TGTGCCAGCAGCCCCGGGACAGGGAGGAGAGAGACCCAGTACTTC. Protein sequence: CASSPGTGRRETQYF.

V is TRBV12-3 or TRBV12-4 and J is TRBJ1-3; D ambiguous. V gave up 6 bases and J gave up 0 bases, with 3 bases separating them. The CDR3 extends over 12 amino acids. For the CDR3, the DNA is TGTGCCAGCAGCGACTCTGGAAACACCATATATTTT. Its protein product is CASSDSGNTIYF.